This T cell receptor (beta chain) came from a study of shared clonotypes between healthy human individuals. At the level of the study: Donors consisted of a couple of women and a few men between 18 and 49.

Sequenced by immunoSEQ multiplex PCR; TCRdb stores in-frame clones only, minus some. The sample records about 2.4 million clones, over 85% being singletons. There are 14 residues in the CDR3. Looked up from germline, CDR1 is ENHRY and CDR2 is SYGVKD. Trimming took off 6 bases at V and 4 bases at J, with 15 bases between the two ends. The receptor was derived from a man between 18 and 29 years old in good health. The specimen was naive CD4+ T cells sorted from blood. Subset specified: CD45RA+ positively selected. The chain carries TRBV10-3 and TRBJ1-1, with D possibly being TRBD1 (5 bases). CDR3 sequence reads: CAIRRGEIGTEAFF. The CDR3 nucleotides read TGTGCCATCAGAAGAGGGGAGATCGGCACTGAAGCTTTCTTT.